These T cell receptor beta chains were read from a single sample in a study of shared T cell receptors in the human thymus. Data came from immunoSEQ multiplex PCR; TCRdb stores just in-frame clones and leaves some out. The sample holds some 760,000 clones, 80% to 90% seen once. The data also belong to a second study, concerning human thymus T cells.

The specimen sequenced was thymocytes. The receptors were sampled from a girl under three years old with a congenital heart defect. CDR3s include the opening cysteine and the closing phenylalanine or tryptophan. Each record gives: J gene, V gene, D gene, clone size, CDR3 DNA, CDR3 protein. The D gene is left open where the match is weak. The size entry is marked missing in some rows and otherwise reads once, few, many or a size class.

TRBJ1-4 TRBV27 NA NA TGTGCCAGCAGTTTAGACCAGGGGCCTCTTAATGAAAAACTGTTTTTT CASSLDQGPLNEKLFF
TRBJ2-7 TRBV15 NA NA TGTGCCACCAGCAAAAACCGAAACAGGACATACTCCTACGAGCAGTACTTC CATSKNRNRTYSYEQYF
TRBJ1-2 TRBV4-2 NA NA TGTGCCAGCAGCCAAGACTATAGCTACACCTTC CASSQDYSYTF
TRBJ1-5 TRBV5-8 NA NA TGTGCCAGCAGCTTTCTTAGGGAGGTTCAGCCCCAGCATTTT CASSFLREVQPQHF
TRBJ2-7 TRBV6-1 NA NA TGTGCCAGCAGTGAAGGGGGGGACAGTCATTCAAACTACGAGCAGTACTTC CASSEGGDSHSNYEQYF
TRBJ2-7 TRBV29-1 TRBD1 NA TGCAGCACGAGGGGACAGGGGGTCGAGCAGTACTTC CSTRGQGVEQYF
TRBJ1-2 TRBV9 NA NA TGTGCCAGCAGCCCCCGTCAAAAGGCGCCCCGGGACAATGACTATGGCTACACCTTC CASSPRQKAPRDNDYGYTF
TRBJ1-5 TRBV6-5 NA NA TGTGCCAGCAGTGAATTCTCGGGTCAGCCCCAGCATTTT CASSEFSGQPQHF
TRBJ1-2 TRBV5-4 TRBD1 few TGTGCCAGCAGCTTGCCTGGGACAGGGGACGGCTACACCTTC CASSLPGTGDGYTF
TRBJ2-3 TRBV29-1 NA NA TGCAGCGTTGTGTCGCAGGCGCAAGGTGGCCGTACGCAGTATTTT CSVVSQAQGGRTQYF
TRBJ1-2 TRBV6-1 NA NA TGTGCCAGCAGCGTGGACAGCCAGACCTTCTATGGCTACACCTTC CASSVDSQTFYGYTF
TRBJ2-1 TRBV7-2 NA NA TGTGCCAGCAGAAACAAACAGGGCGATGAGCAGTTCTTC CASRNKQGDEQFF
TRBJ1-5 TRBV18 NA NA TGTGCCAGCTCACCACGGGCTAGCAATCAGCCCCAGCATTTT CASSPRASNQPQHF
TRBJ2-7 TRBV7-9 NA NA TGTGCCAGCAGCTTAGTCGCGCCCGACTCCTACGAGCAGTACTTC CASSLVAPDSYEQYF
TRBJ2-5 TRBV5-8 NA NA TGTGCCAGCAGCTTTCATTTCCAAGAGACCCAGTACTTC CASSFHFQETQYF
TRBJ1-2 TRBV14 TRBD1 NA TGTGCCAGCAGAGCCGGGACAGTTCATGGCTACACCTTC CASRAGTVHGYTF
TRBJ1-2 TRBV10-3 TRBD1 NA TGTGCCATCAGTGGACAGGGGGCAGGGGGCTACACCTTC CAISGQGAGGYTF
TRBJ1-5 TRBV4-2 NA NA TGTGCCAGCAGCCAAGATCTCCTCAATCAGCCCCAGCATTTT CASSQDLLNQPQHF
TRBJ1-4 TRBV7-2 NA NA TGTGCCAGCAGCTTAGGACAGTTCAATGAAAAACTGTTTTTT CASSLGQFNEKLFF
TRBJ1-6 TRBV5-5 NA NA TGTGCCAGCAGCTCGGCCCGACTGTGGAGTCAAAGTTCACCCCTCCACTTT CASSSARLWSQSSPLHF
TRBJ1-5 TRBV4-1 TRBD1 NA TGCGCCAGCAGCCGAGCCGGGACAGAGAGTATTCAGCCCCAGCATTTT CASSRAGTESIQPQHF
TRBJ1-1 TRBV6-5 TRBD1 NA TGTGCCAGCAGGACCGCGGGACAGCTGAACACTGAAGCTTTCTTT CASRTAGQLNTEAFF
TRBJ1-1 TRBV27 TRBD1 NA TGTGCCAGCAGTTTATCGGGGGACAGGGGGAGGAACACTGAAGCTTTCTTT CASSLSGDRGRNTEAFF
TRBJ2-7 TRBV6-5 TRBD1 NA TGTGCCAGCAGTTATCGGACAGGAGTCGGCCCCTACGAGCAGTACTTC CASSYRTGVGPYEQYF
TRBJ1-2 TRBV2 TRBD1 NA TGTGCCAGCAGTGAAGCTACTAGGACAGGGGGATGGGGCTACACCTTC CASSEATRTGGWGYTF
TRBJ1-1 TRBV4-1 TRBD1 NA TGCGCCAGCAGCCAGACACAGGGGGGGACTGAAGCTTTCTTT CASSQTQGGTEAFF
TRBJ2-2 TRBV4-3 TRBD1 NA TGCGCCAGCAGCCAAGTCCCCGGACAGGGGACCGGGGAGCTGTTTTTT CASSQVPGQGTGELFF
TRBJ1-4 TRBV9 TRBD1 NA TGTGCCAGCAGCGTAGCGGGACAGGTGTGGGAAAAACTGTTTTTT CASSVAGQVWEKLFF
TRBJ2-6 TRBV9 NA NA TGTGCCAGCAGCGTTCTTACTAATCCTAGGTCTGGGGCCAACGTCCTGACTTTC CASSVLTNPRSGANVLTF
TRBJ2-6 TRBV7-8 TRBD1 NA TGTGCCAGCAGCGGAAGGGGGCGCGGTGGGGCCAACGTCCTGACTTTC CASSGRGRGGANVLTF
TRBJ2-3 TRBV9 TRBD2 NA TGTGCCAGCAGCAACCCCGGGACTAGCTCAGGTGCTACGCAGTATTTT CASSNPGTSSGATQYF
TRBJ2-7 TRBV6-1 TRBD2 NA TGTGCCAGCAGTGAAGTTTACACTAGCGGGTCTCACGAGCAGTACTTC CASSEVYTSGSHEQYF
TRBJ2-1 TRBV5-4 TRBD1 NA TGTGCCAGCAGCCCGATACAGGGGGCCTCCTCCTCCTACAATGAGCAGTTCTTC CASSPIQGASSSYNEQFF
TRBJ1-1 TRBV5-4 TRBD1 once TGTGCTATCGCTCACAGCGACAGGGACACTGAAGCTTTCTTT CAIAHSDRDTEAFF
TRBJ1-1 TRBV9 NA once TGTGCCAGCAGCGCCCAGGAAGGGGGGAACACTGAAGCTTTCTTT CASSAQEGGNTEAFF
TRBJ1-1 TRBV4-3 TRBD1 NA TGCGCCAGCAGCCAAGAAGGACAGGCGAACACTGAAGCTTTCTTT CASSQEGQANTEAFF
TRBJ1-2 TRBV6-5 NA NA TGTGCCAGCAGTTCCCCGACAGAGCCCGGGTACACCTTC CASSSPTEPGYTF
TRBJ1-2 TRBV4-3 NA NA TGCGCCAGCAGCCAAGGGGGGCTTCCCTATGGCTACACCTTC CASSQGGLPYGYTF
TRBJ1-2 TRBV4-1 NA NA TGCGCCAGCAGCCAAGTACAGGGTAACTATGGCTACACCTTC CASSQVQGNYGYTF
TRBJ1-2 TRBV5-4 TRBD1 few TGTGCCAGCAGTCAGAGTCAGACAGGGGACGGCTACACCTTC CASSQSQTGDGYTF
TRBJ1-2 TRBV5-1 NA NA TGCGTCAGCAGCTTGGCAGGATGGGGCCCCCTCTATGGCTACACCTTC CVSSLAGWGPLYGYTF
TRBJ1-2 TRBV5-4 NA NA TGTGCCAGCAGCGGGGGGGTCTTCTTGGGCTACACCTTC CASSGGVFLGYTF
TRBJ2-1 TRBV4-2 TRBD2 NA TGTGCCAGCAGCCAAGTAGCGGGGGGCTCCTACAATGAGCAGTTCTTC CASSQVAGGSYNEQFF
TRBJ1-2 TRBV27 NA NA TGTGCCAGCAGTTTGAGGGGGTTGCGTAACTATGGCTACACCTTC CASSLRGLRNYGYTF
TRBJ1-3 TRBV27 NA NA TGTGCCAGCAGTTTATCGATGCGGGGAACAAACTCTGGAAACACCATATATTTT CASSLSMRGTNSGNTIYF
TRBJ1-4 TRBV7-9 TRBD1 NA TGTGCCAGCAGTTTAACCGTCAGGGGGCAGAGAGAAAAACTGTTTTTT CASSLTVRGQREKLFF
TRBJ1-4 TRBV7-6 NA few TGTGCCAGCAGCTTCCATGTTACCAGAGGACAGTTAAAGGAGCACCGGAAAAAACTGTTTTTT CASSFHVTRGQLKEHRKKLFF
TRBJ2-5 TRBV7-2 TRBD2 NA TGTGCCAGCAGCCGCGGGGGGGCCCGCGAGACCCAGTACTTC CASSRGGARETQYF
TRBJ2-7 TRBV27 NA NA TGTGCCAGCAGTTCCCTCTCCTACGAGCAGTACTTC CASSSLSYEQYF
TRBJ1-6 TRBV7-9 TRBD1 NA TGTGCCAGCAGCCGACTTGGACAGGGGTTTAACTCACCCCTCCACTTT CASSRLGQGFNSPLHF
TRBJ2-1 TRBV7-6 NA NA TGTGCCAGCAGCCCTCGTGGTAGTGAGCAGTTCTTC CASSPRGSEQFF
TRBJ2-7 TRBV25-1 NA NA TGTGCCAGCTTAGGACAGCTCTACGAGCAGTACTTC CASLGQLYEQYF
TRBJ1-2 TRBV19 TRBD1 NA TGTGCCAGTACCCCGAGGACAGGGGTAATTCATGGCTACACCTTC CASTPRTGVIHGYTF
TRBJ1-2 TRBV4-3 TRBD1 NA TGCGCCAGCAGCCGAGCCAAACAGGGGGCCCCTCCTAACTATGGCTACACCTTC CASSRAKQGAPPNYGYTF
TRBJ2-2 TRBV4-1 NA once TGCGCCAGCACCGCTAGTTGGTCCGGGGAGCTGTTTTTT CASTASWSGELFF
TRBJ1-1 TRBV19 TRBD1 NA TGTGCCAGTAGTAGAGACAGGGTTGGTCACACTGAAGCTTTCTTT CASSRDRVGHTEAFF